A single sample is the source of the 26 T cell receptor beta chains below, sequenced in a study of T cell clonality in common variable immunodeficiency (dated by TCRdb to between 2015 and 2017). The library was generated by the immunoSEQ multiplex PCR assay. TCRdb provides this immuneACCESS table in a form limited to in-frame rearrangements. Some clones are lacking; in checked studies, under half of them reflect an unresolved V gene, and why the rest are absent is not known. For this sample, just over 20,000 clones appear and none is a singleton. The ten largest clones represent over 2% of the sample. Summary of the overall study and its limitations: CVID TCRbeta sequences reportedly showed fewer deletions and N-nucleotide insertions and lacked highly modified clones with 13 or more V deletions.

The antigens for these receptors are not known. Sequences were obtained from peripheral blood mononuclear cells. Receptors were obtained from a human donor with common variable immunodeficiency.

This clone was observed at least ten times. The read falls 3 residues short of the CDR3 end, and the missing part is taken from the germline J gene. The chain employs TRBV6-2 or TRBV6-3 and TRBJ2-3, with 7 positions matching TRBD2. The CDR3 runs to 14 residues. Trimming took 8 bases from V and 1 from J; bases not matched to a gene: 6. Looked up from germline, CDR1 is MNHEY and CDR2 is SVGEGT. The CDR3 spells CASEVTSGTDTQYF. Partial CDR3 DNA: TGTGCCAGCGAGGTAACTAGCGGCACAGATACG.

Many counts were recorded for this clone. The observed sequence ends 3 residues before the CDR3 terminus, with the missing tail filled in from the germline J gene. The rearrangement links TRBV5-6 to TRBJ2-7; 7 bases map to TRBD1. Per germline, CDR1 SGHDT and CDR2 YYEEEE. The CDR3 has 15 residues. V gave up 4 bases and J gave up 0 bases; unmatched junction bases: 7. The DNA read from the CDR3 is TGTGCCAGCAGCGGCCCGGGACAGCGCTCCTACGAG. Its translation: CASSGPGQRSYE. The entire CDR3 sequence reads CASSGPGQRSYEQYF.

This clone was seen ten or more times. The CDR3 end lies 3 residues beyond the end of the read and is filled in from the germline J gene. The rearrangement uses TRBV5-1 and TRBJ2-3; 13 bases fit TRBD2. The CDR3 consists of 16 residues. CDR1 and CDR2 (germline): SGHRS, YFSETQ. The V segment lost 4 bases and the J segment 7 bases; nucleotides outside the gene matches: 9. This chain's CDR3 is CASSPTTTSGGHTQYF. The sequenced CDR3 bases are TGCGCCAGCAGCCCAACGACGACTAGCGGGGGGCATACG. The full variable domain, with the rest looked up from reference TRBV5-1 and TRBJ2-3, is KAGVTQTPRYLIKTRGQQVTLSCSPISGHRSVSWYQQTPGQGLQFLFEYFSETQRNKGNFPGRFSGRQFSNSRSEMNVSTLELGDSALYLCASSPTTTSGGHTQYFGPGTRLTVL.

This clone was counted at least ten times. Read data end 3 residues before the CDR3 end; the end is taken from the germline J gene. V gene TRBV30 combines with J gene TRBJ1-2; tentative D call: TRBD1 (5 bases). CDR1 and CDR2 (germline): GTSNPN, SVGIG (reference sequence). The CDR3 sequence is 14 residues long. V shed 3 bases and J shed 1 base, with 12 bases lying between them. CDR3 bases read: TGTGCCTGGAGCCGTGGGGGGGTTAACTATGGC. Translated: CAWSRGGVNYG. The whole CDR3 sequence is CAWSRGGVNYGYTF.

This clone has at least ten counts. The CDR3 extends 3 residues past the end of the read, so its final part is completed from the germline J gene. This chain connects TRBV30 to TRBJ1-3; D not resolved. V lost 0 bases and J 2 bases, leaving 2 bases between the germline ends. The germline V gene has CDR1 GTSNPN and CDR2 SVGIG (reference sequence). The CDR3 sequence is 12 residues long. The CDR3 spells CAWSVTGNTIYF. CDR3 DNA, as far as it was read: TGTGCCTGGAGTGTCACTGGAAACACC.

This clone was detected ten times or more. The sequence runs out 3 residues before the end of the CDR3; the remainder is reconstructed from the germline J gene. The rearrangement uses TRBV2 and TRBJ2-1; D is possibly TRBD2 (6 bases). The CDR3 runs to 16 residues. Trimming pared 2 bases from V and 7 bases from J, leaving 18 bases between. CDR1 and CDR2 (germline): SNHLY, FYNNEI. CDR3 bases read: TGTGCCAGCAGTGAAATCCCAGGGAGGTCAAGGAATGAG. It translates to CASSEIPGRSRNE. The entire CDR3 protein reads CASSEIPGRSRNEQFF. The full variable domain, its missing parts supplied by reference TRBV2 and TRBJ2-1, is EPEVTQTPSHQVTQMGQEVILRCVPISNHLYFYWYRQILGQKVEFLVSFYNNEISEKSEIFDDQFSVERPDGSNFTLKIRSTKLEDSAMYFCASSEIPGRSRNEQFFGPGTRLTVL.

This clone was picked up many times. From the germline J gene comes the end of the CDR3, since the read stops 3 residues before it. V and J are TRBV5-1 and TRBJ2-3; tentatively, D is TRBD2 (6 bases). This CDR3 comprises 15 residues. The V gene's germline CDR1 is SGHRS and CDR2 YFSETQ. The V end was cut by 0 bases, the J end by 1 base, with 9 bases between. The sequenced CDR3 bases are TGCGCCAGCAGCTTGGAATTAGCGGGCACAGATACG. Its translation is CASSLELAGTDT. The CDR3 in full is CASSLELAGTDTQYF.

This clone was observed many times. The read halts 3 residues ahead of the CDR3 end, with the missing end drawn from the germline J gene. This chain connects TRBV4-2 to TRBJ2-3, with 8 bases matching TRBD2. The V segment lost 4 bases and the J segment 2 bases; nucleotides outside the gene matches: 8. Germline lookup yields CDR1 LGHNA and CDR2 YNFKEQ. This CDR3 has 16 residues. The DNA read from the CDR3 is TGTGCCAGCAGCCGGGGGCGGGGGGCCCCCACAGATACG. It translates to CASSRGRGAPTDT. The whole CDR3 protein is CASSRGRGAPTDTQYF.

In its sample, this clone was seen many times. The CDR3 end lies 3 residues beyond the end of the read and is filled in from the germline J gene. The chain is built from TRBV11-2 and TRBJ2-3, with D possibly TRBD1 on 6 matching bases. V was shortened by 8 bases and J by 0 bases, with 15 bases between the two germline ends. The germline V gene has CDR1 SGHAT and CDR2 FQNNGV. The CDR3 sequence is 15 residues long. The chain's CDR3 is CASGQDSSSTDTQYF. The covered CDR3 bases are TGTGCCAGCGGTCAGGACAGCTCGAGCACAGATACG. The full variable domain, its missing parts supplied by reference TRBV11-2 and TRBJ2-3, is EAGVAQSPRYKIIEKRQSVAFWCNPISGHATLYWYQQILGQGPKLLIQFQNNGVVDDSQLPKDRFSAERLKGVDSTLKIQPAKLEDSAVYLCASGQDSSSTDTQYFGPGTRLTVL.

This clone was seen repeatedly, ten times or more. The read falls 3 residues short of the CDR3 end, and the missing part is taken from the germline J gene. The chain employs TRBV30 and TRBJ2-1; D gene uncertain. The V end was cut by 5 bases, the J end by 0 bases, with 8 bases between. Germline V gene data show CDR1 as GTSNPN and CDR2 as SVGIG (reference sequence). The CDR3 is 13 amino acids. The CDR3 DNA, read in part, is TGTGCCTGGCAGTTAAGCTCCTACAATGAG. This codes for CAWQLSSYNE. The CDR3 as a whole reads CAWQLSSYNEQFF.

This clone was detected many times. The read gets to within 3 residues of the CDR3 end, and the germline J gene fills in the rest. V is TRBV29-1 and J is TRBJ1-5, with D possibly matching TRBD1 (5 bases). Trimming took off 6 bases at V and 7 bases at J, with 16 bases between the two ends. Germline loops: CDR1 SQVTM, CDR2 ANQGSEA. CDR3 size: 13 residues. The CDR3 loop is CSVRQSEGQPQHF. Partial CDR3 DNA: TGCAGCGTCCGACAGAGTGAAGGGCAGCCC.

There are many counts of this clone. The read gets to within 3 residues of the CDR3 end, and the germline J gene fills in the rest. The chain uses TRBV4-2 and TRBJ2-1; TRBD2 matches 13 bases. V lost 4 bases to trimming and J lost 5 bases; unmatched junction nucleotides: 2. This CDR3 has 15 amino acids. CDR1 and CDR2 from the germline V gene are LGHNA and YNFKEQ. The CDR3 bases that were read are TGTGCCAGCAGCCCCGGGACTAGCGGGGACAATGAG. It encodes CASSPGTSGDNE. The whole CDR3 is CASSPGTSGDNEQFF.

As concerns this clone: The read comes to an end 3 residues before the CDR3 does, leaving the germline J gene to fill in the end. The rearrangement joins TRBV5-1 to TRBJ2-3; 9 bases fit TRBD1. V lost 6 bases to trimming and J lost 0 bases; unmatched junction nucleotides: 8. Germline lookup yields CDR1 SGHRS and CDR2 YFSETQ. The CDR3 spans 16 residues. The part of the CDR3 DNA that was read is TGCGCCAGCAACTTCCACAGGGGGCCTAGCACAGATACG. It translates to CASNFHRGPSTDT. The whole CDR3 sequence reads CASNFHRGPSTDTQYF.

This clone showed up many times. The CDR3 region is CASSERGHTEAFF. Partial CDR3 DNA: TGTGCCAGCAGTGAGAGGGGGCACACTGAA. V is TRBV6-1 and J is TRBJ1-1, with 7 bases fitting TRBD1. The CDR3 is cut off 3 residues early in the read; its end comes from the germline J gene. Unmatched junction bases numbered 1, after V lost 3 bases and J lost 3 bases. The CDR3 consists of 13 residues. CDR1 is MNHNS, CDR2 SASEGT, per germline.

This clone has a count of ten or more. The observed sequence ends 3 residues before the CDR3 terminus, with the missing tail filled in from the germline J gene. The chain recombines TRBV18 with TRBJ2-5; 13 bases agree with TRBD2. Germline lookup yields CDR1 KGHSH and CDR2 LQKENI. The CDR3 has 16 residues. J lost 1 base, V lost 2 bases, and 1 base had no gene match. CDR3 DNA, as far as it was read: TGTGCCAGCTCACCAGGACTAGCGGGGGCCCAAGAGACC. It codes for CASSPGLAGAQET. In full, the CDR3 reads CASSPGLAGAQETQYF.

This clone has at least ten counts. Sequencing ends 3 residues short of the CDR3 end; the germline J gene provides the rest. The rearrangement uses TRBV20-1 and TRBJ2-3; unclear D gene. CDR1 DFQATT and CDR2 SNEGSKA come from the germline V gene (reference sequence). Deletions cut 3 bases from V and 0 bases from J, with 10 bases between. CDR3 size: 14 residues. The CDR3 bases that were read are TGCAGTGCTAGGAACAGCCCAAGCACAGATACG. Residues: CSARNSPSTDT. The CDR3 as a whole reads CSARNSPSTDTQYF.

This clone occurred many times. Incomplete CDR3 DNA: TGTGCCAGCAGTCCCACAGACCAGTATATAGATCAGCCC. As protein: CASSPTDQYIDQP. In full, the CDR3 reads CASSPTDQYIDQPQHF. The chain is built from TRBV2 and TRBJ1-5; D remains unclear. The read finishes 3 residues shy of the CDR3 end, and the germline J gene is used to complete it. The CDR3 is 16 residues long. V was pared by 5 bases and J by 5 bases, with 19 bases between. CDR1 SNHLY and CDR2 FYNNEI come from the germline V gene.

This clone was counted at least ten times. From the germline J gene comes the end of the CDR3, since the read stops 3 residues before it. The chain has TRBV29-1 and TRBJ1-1; 7 bases fit TRBD1. The CDR3 runs 13 residues. Germline V gene data show CDR1 as SQVTM and CDR2 as ANQGSEA. The V and J ends lost 6 bases and 1 base, in that order; junction bases with no gene match: 5. The CDR3 DNA, read in part, is TGCAGCGTCGGGGGACAGACGAACACTGAA. It translates to CSVGGQTNTE. The entire CDR3 protein is CSVGGQTNTEAFF.

This clone was picked up many times. The CDR3 end falls 3 residues outside the read, so it is completed with the germline J gene. V is TRBV7-7 and J is TRBJ1-4, with TRBD1 matching 7 bases. The CDR3 length is 13 residues. Germline lookup yields CDR1 SSHAT and CDR2 FNYEAQ (reference sequence). The junction had 5 bases not matched to a gene; V was cut back by 5 bases and J by 8 bases. The sequenced part of the CDR3 DNA is TGTGCCAGCAGCCCTGGGACAGCCGAAAAA. Amino acids: CASSPGTAEK. The complete CDR3 sequence is CASSPGTAEKLFF.

This clone appeared many times. The read is 3 residues too short to cover the CDR3 end, so that end is filled in from the germline J gene. The genes are TRBV2 and TRBJ2-7; tentatively, D is TRBD2 (5 bases). Trimming removed 6 bases from V and 5 bases from J, with 11 bases in between. The CDR3 length is 12 residues. The V gene's germline CDR1 is SNHLY and CDR2 FYNNEI. CDR3 DNA (partial): TGTGCCAGCAGGGGCGAGGGCCACGAG. Its protein product is CASRGEGHE. The full CDR3 protein is CASRGEGHEQYF.

This clone was picked up many times. One end of the junction is discordant with germline, which a read error may explain. The CDR3 is cut off 3 residues early in the read; its end comes from the germline J gene. This chain links TRBV4-2 with TRBJ2-7, with 7 bases matching TRBD1. The CDR3 is 15 residues long. Germline V gives CDR1 LGHNA, CDR2 YNFKEQ. CDR3 amino acids: CASSTRQGTSYEQYF. The DNA read from the CDR3 is TGCGCCAGCAGCACCCGACAGGGTACCTCCTACGAG.

This clone appeared many times. The read is 3 residues too short to cover the CDR3 end, so that end is filled in from the germline J gene. J is TRBJ1-1 and V is TRBV20-1; 9 bases line up with TRBD1. The CDR3 totals 14 residues. Germline V gives CDR1 DFQATT, CDR2 SNEGSKA (reference sequence). The sequenced CDR3 bases are TGCAGTGCTCCAAATGGAACAGGGGGCATCGGA. It translates to CSAPNGTGGIG. The CDR3 reads in full as CSAPNGTGGIGAFF.

This clone was observed many times. One end of the junction fails to match germline, which may point to a read error. The read ends 3 residues before the CDR3 terminus; that terminus is restored from the germline J gene. The V gene is TRBV4-2, the J gene TRBJ1-6; a weak D match, TRBD1 (5 bases). The CDR3 consists of 14 residues. Germline-derived CDR1 and CDR2 are LGHNA and YNFKEQ. The CDR3 DNA, read in part, is TGCGCCAGCAGCCGAGAAGGGGTCCATTCACCC. Amino acids: CASSREGVHSP. The whole CDR3 is CASSREGVHSPLHF.

This clone appeared many times. Read data end 3 residues before the CDR3 end; the end is taken from the germline J gene. V is TRBV20-1 and J is TRBJ1-1; D is perhaps TRBD1 (6 bases). The germline V gene encodes CDR1 DFQATT and CDR2 SNEGSKA (reference sequence). This CDR3 comprises 15 residues. V dropped 0 bases and J dropped 5 bases, with 16 bases sitting between them. The chain's CDR3 is CSAREGAVGWTEAFF. CDR3 DNA (partial): TGCAGTGCTAGAGAGGGGGCCGTGGGATGGACTGAA.

At least ten counts were recorded for this clone. Coverage ceases 3 residues before the CDR3 finishes, and the germline J gene fills in the end. The chain combines TRBV18 with TRBJ1-3, with D unclear. From germline, CDR1 is KGHSH and CDR2 LQKENI. Trimming took off 0 bases at V and 0 bases at J, with 6 bases between the two ends. This CDR3 has 15 residues. The CDR3: CASSPPSSSGNTIYF. Incomplete CDR3 DNA: TGTGCCAGCTCACCACCGTCCAGCTCTGGAAACACC.

This clone was detected a few times. Read sequence stops 3 residues before the CDR3 end, and the germline J gene provides the missing end. This rearrangement joins TRBV2 to TRBJ1-2; 7 bases fit TRBD1. Germline values: CDR1 SNHLY, CDR2 FYNNEI. V lost 6 bases and J lost 5; bases outside the gene matches: 9. The CDR3 covers 14 residues. CDR3 bases read: TGTGCCAGCAGCCCAGGGGGTACCTCGTATGGC. Residues: CASSPGGTSYG. The entire CDR3 is CASSPGGTSYGYTF.